This T cell receptor (beta chain) was obtained from a study of T cells after yellow fever vaccination. Points from the study as a whole: Researchers report a weaker secondary response that nonetheless peaked faster, day 5 versus 15. The appearance of a small share of clonotypes in both CD4 and CD8 compartments was observed. Highly abundant clonotypes carried over from the bulk population could end up in FACS-sorted repertoires as contaminants.

V was clipped by 6 bases and J by 8 bases; unmatched bases: 10. The CDR3 loop spans 15 amino acids. Germline loops: CDR1 MNHNY, CDR2 SVGAGI (reference sequence). Researchers made TCR cDNA using 5'RACE template switching, and this step added a universal primer site and UMIs. TCRdb analysed the 5' RACE reads with MiXCR anew, one entry per CDR3 protein. The sample lists 300,000 to 400,000 distinct CDR3 sequences; around 13% were seen once. As regards this clonotype: Its antigen is currently unknown.

The clonotype comes from a man between 18 and 29 years old who received the YFV17D yellow fever vaccine. The V gene is TRBV6-6, the J gene TRBJ2-1, with 10 bases lining up with TRBD1. This specimen was CD4+ T cells sorted from PBMCs, taken 15 days after the yellow fever booster vaccination. The CDR3 sequence: CASRLGQGVLDEQFF. DNA of the CDR3: TGTGCCAGCAGACTCGGACAGGGGGTTTTGGATGAGCAGTTCTTC.